Listed here are 2 T cell receptor beta chains from one sample, sequenced in a study of patients and donors after allogeneic stem cell transplantation. TCRdb independently ran MiXCR on the RT-PCR reads; one entry per CDR3 protein. This table has some 960,000 distinct CDR3 sequences, roughly 18% appearing once. Sequenced sample: blood, either unsorted or a sorted T cell fraction (not recorded which). These receptors were obtained from a human donor who was either an allogeneic HSCT recipient or a stem cell or donor lymphocyte infusion donor (not recorded which). It is not recorded whose cells these are; they may come from a transplant donor.

This clonotype turned up a few times. This sequence joins TRBV15 and TRBJ2-7; D is uncertain. V lost 0 bases and J lost 0, with 6 bases in between. The CDR3 extends over 14 amino acids. Germline V lookup: CDR1 LNHNV, CDR2 YYDKDF (reference sequence). CDR3 sequence: CATSREIDSYEQYF. CDR3 sequence (DNA): TGTGCCACCAGCAGAGAGATAGACTCCTACGAGCAGTACTTC. Based on the CDR3 plus reference TRBV15 and TRBJ2-7, the full variable domain is DAMVIQNPRYQVTQFGKPVTLSCSQTLNHNVMYWYQQKSSQAPKLLFHYYDKDFNNEADTPDNFQSRRPNTSFCFLDIRSPGLGDTAMYLCATSREIDSYEQYFGPGTRLTVT.

This clonotype was seen more than once but under ten times. The chain combines TRBV11-2 with TRBJ2-7, with D possibly matching TRBD1 (6 bases). Germline-derived CDR1 and CDR2 are SGHAT and FQNNGV. This CDR3 contains 15 residues. Trimming removed 5 bases at V and 2 bases at J, with 16 bases between. The CDR3 reads CASSPTGQKTYEQYF. The CDR3 DNA reads TGTGCCAGCAGCCCCACCGGACAGAAAACCTACGAGCAGTACTTC.